Listed below are T cell receptor beta chains from one sample, sequenced in a study of blood T cells in healthy people across ages. TCRdb itself ran the 5' RACE reads through MiXCR, one entry per CDR3 protein. Found here are about 780,000 distinct CDR3 sequences, roughly 24% of them singletons; the top ten hold over 2.5%. Separately, the same data were catalogued under a study of T cells of mothers and their children.

The sequenced sample was blood. All receptors derive from a boy younger than 18 in good health. CDR3s include the opening cysteine and the closing phenylalanine or tryptophan. A D gene is named only where the DNA matches it firmly. A clone size is listed for some rows: how often the clone was seen (once, few, many), or a class if it is expanded.

v_gene: TRBV28; j_gene: TRBJ2-7; abundance: NA; d_gene: TRBD1; CDR3nt: TGTGCCAGCAGTATCTCCGGGACAGGGTTGTACGAGCAGTACTTC; CDR3aa: CASSISGTGLYEQYF
v_gene: TRBV12-3/TRBV12-4; j_gene: TRBJ2-6; abundance: few; d_gene: TRBD2; CDR3nt: TGTGCCAGCAGTTTCGGGCTAGCGGGGGGCACTGGGGCCAACGTCCTGACTTTC; CDR3aa: CASSFGLAGGTGANVLTF
v_gene: TRBV6-5; j_gene: TRBJ2-3; abundance: NA; d_gene: NA; CDR3nt: TGTGCCAGCAGTGATGACGGGGGAGCCGCAGATACGCAGTATTTT; CDR3aa: CASSDDGGAADTQYF
v_gene: TRBV5-1; j_gene: TRBJ1-1; abundance: NA; d_gene: NA; CDR3nt: TGCGCCAGCAGCTGGAGGGGGGGCAAGGACACTGAAGCTTTCTTT; CDR3aa: CASSWRGGKDTEAFF
v_gene: TRBV27; j_gene: TRBJ2-1; abundance: few; d_gene: NA; CDR3nt: TGTGCCAGCAGTCACGGGGGATACAATGAGCAGTTCTTC; CDR3aa: CASSHGGYNEQFF
v_gene: TRBV20-1; j_gene: TRBJ2-3; abundance: many; d_gene: TRBD1; CDR3nt: TGCAGTGCCGAGGTGGGACAGAGCACAGATACGCAGTATTTT; CDR3aa: CSAEVGQSTDTQYF
v_gene: TRBV7-9; j_gene: TRBJ2-5; abundance: NA; d_gene: TRBD2; CDR3nt: TGTGCCAGCAGCCCAGAAGCGGGGGGCGATCGAGAGACCCAGTACTTC; CDR3aa: CASSPEAGGDRETQYF
v_gene: TRBV3-1; j_gene: TRBJ2-2; abundance: NA; d_gene: NA; CDR3nt: TGTGCCAGCAGCCAAATAGCCAGCGGGGAGCTGTTTTTT; CDR3aa: CASSQIASGELFF
v_gene: TRBV20-1; j_gene: TRBJ1-6; abundance: NA; d_gene: NA; CDR3nt: TGCAGTGCTAGAACACATTTGAATTCACCCCTCCACTTT; CDR3aa: CSARTHLNSPLHF
v_gene: TRBV5-1; j_gene: TRBJ2-2; abundance: few; d_gene: TRBD1; CDR3nt: TGCGCCAGCGGAGAGGGACAGGGGGCCTTCGGGGAGCTGTTTTTT; CDR3aa: CASGEGQGAFGELFF
v_gene: TRBV20-1; j_gene: TRBJ1-2; abundance: NA; d_gene: TRBD1; CDR3nt: TGCAGTGCTGTCGGGTCAGGGGGAGAGTATGGCTACACCTTC; CDR3aa: CSAVGSGGEYGYTF
v_gene: TRBV10-2; j_gene: TRBJ2-1; abundance: NA; d_gene: NA; CDR3nt: TGCGCCAGCAGAGGAGGGGAGTTCGCTGAGCAGTTCTTC; CDR3aa: CASRGGEFAEQFF
v_gene: TRBV12-3/TRBV12-4; j_gene: TRBJ2-1; abundance: few; d_gene: NA; CDR3nt: TGTGCCAGCAGCAAGACACAGGGTACTGAGCAGTTCTTC; CDR3aa: CASSKTQGTEQFF
v_gene: TRBV7-9; j_gene: TRBJ2-1; abundance: few; d_gene: TRBD2; CDR3nt: TGTGCCAGCAGCCCCCCAAGCGGGGTGGGCTACAATGAGCAGTTCTTC; CDR3aa: CASSPPSGVGYNEQFF
v_gene: TRBV5-1; j_gene: TRBJ1-1; abundance: NA; d_gene: NA; CDR3nt: TGCGCCAGCAGCCCACCCACGGGGGCGGATAATGAAGCTTTCTTT; CDR3aa: CASSPPTGADNEAFF
v_gene: TRBV13; j_gene: TRBJ2-7; abundance: NA; d_gene: NA; CDR3nt: TGTGCCAGCAGCAAGATCTTCTCCTACGAGCAGTACTTC; CDR3aa: CASSKIFSYEQYF
v_gene: TRBV12-3/TRBV12-4; j_gene: TRBJ1-2; abundance: NA; d_gene: NA; CDR3nt: TGTGCCAGCAGTCAACAGGGCCCGTCGGGGGGCTACACCTTC; CDR3aa: CASSQQGPSGGYTF
v_gene: TRBV29-1; j_gene: TRBJ2-1; abundance: NA; d_gene: TRBD2; CDR3nt: TGCAGCGTTCCGGACAGGACTCCCGGGACTAGCGGGAGGGCCATCCCCCGTAATGAGCAGTTCTTC; CDR3aa: CSVPDRTPGTSGRAIPRNEQFF
v_gene: TRBV27; j_gene: TRBJ1-2; abundance: NA; d_gene: NA; CDR3nt: TGTGCCAGCGGGGCCCCAGGTCTCCCTACGTATGGCTACACCTTC; CDR3aa: CASGAPGLPTYGYTF
v_gene: TRBV12-3/TRBV12-4; j_gene: TRBJ2-5; abundance: few; d_gene: TRBD1; CDR3nt: TGTGCCAGCAGGCTAGACAGGGAGTCAGAGACCCAGTACTTC; CDR3aa: CASRLDRESETQYF
v_gene: TRBV20-1; j_gene: TRBJ2-1; abundance: few; d_gene: TRBD2; CDR3nt: TGCAGTGCTGGGGATCCAGCGGGGATCTACAATGAGCAGTTCTTC; CDR3aa: CSAGDPAGIYNEQFF
v_gene: TRBV29-1; j_gene: TRBJ1-3; abundance: few; d_gene: TRBD1; CDR3nt: TGCAGCGTCCGGGAGGGGGCTGGAAACACCATACATTTT; CDR3aa: CSVREGAGNTIHF
v_gene: TRBV12-3/TRBV12-4; j_gene: TRBJ1-4; abundance: NA; d_gene: NA; CDR3nt: TGTGCCAGCAGTTTAAGCTCCGGCGTAAAACTGTTTTTT; CDR3aa: CASSLSSGVKLFF
v_gene: TRBV12-5; j_gene: TRBJ2-2; abundance: NA; d_gene: NA; CDR3nt: TGTGCTAGTGGTTTGGGGACGGTAAACACCGGGGAGCTGTTTTTT; CDR3aa: CASGLGTVNTGELFF
v_gene: TRBV9; j_gene: TRBJ1-2; abundance: NA; d_gene: NA; CDR3nt: TGTGCCAGCAGCATTACGGCCGGGACATCCGATTATGGCTACACCTTC; CDR3aa: CASSITAGTSDYGYTF
v_gene: TRBV6-1; j_gene: TRBJ2-3; abundance: once; d_gene: NA; CDR3nt: TGTGCCAGCAACCTTCAGGGGCACCCAGATACGCAGTATTTT; CDR3aa: CASNLQGHPDTQYF
v_gene: TRBV30; j_gene: TRBJ1-4; abundance: NA; d_gene: NA; CDR3nt: TGTGCCTGGAGTGCCCGACGGAGGGAAAATGAAAAACTGTTTTTT; CDR3aa: CAWSARRRENEKLFF
v_gene: TRBV6-2/TRBV6-3; j_gene: TRBJ2-7; abundance: NA; d_gene: TRBD2; CDR3nt: TGTGCCAGCAGTTACTCAGGGACTAGCGACTACGAGCAGTACTTC; CDR3aa: CASSYSGTSDYEQYF
v_gene: TRBV30; j_gene: TRBJ1-4; abundance: few; d_gene: NA; CDR3nt: TGTGCCTGGAGTGTGTCGGGGGAGGGGACTAATGAAAAACTGTTTTTT; CDR3aa: CAWSVSGEGTNEKLFF
v_gene: TRBV20-1; j_gene: TRBJ2-5; abundance: few; d_gene: TRBD1; CDR3nt: TGCAGTGCTAGAGCCTCTGGGACAGTAGAAGAGACCCAGTACTTC; CDR3aa: CSARASGTVEETQYF
v_gene: TRBV20-1; j_gene: TRBJ2-1; abundance: few; d_gene: TRBD2; CDR3nt: TGCAGTGTTGTGACTAGCGGGAGATACAATGAGCAGTTCTTC; CDR3aa: CSVVTSGRYNEQFF
v_gene: TRBV6-5; j_gene: TRBJ2-6; abundance: few; d_gene: NA; CDR3nt: TGTGCCAGCAGTTACTCGATAAGCAGCTCTGGGGCCAACGTCCTGACTTTC; CDR3aa: CASSYSISSSGANVLTF
v_gene: TRBV20-1; j_gene: TRBJ2-6; abundance: NA; d_gene: NA; CDR3nt: TGCAGTGCTAGAGACAGGGTTATGGGCGGGGCCAACGTCCTGACTTTC; CDR3aa: CSARDRVMGGANVLTF
v_gene: TRBV24-1; j_gene: TRBJ2-7; abundance: NA; d_gene: NA; CDR3nt: TGTGCCACCAGTGCGGGCGACCAGCTTAGATACGAGCAGTACTTC; CDR3aa: CATSAGDQLRYEQYF
v_gene: TRBV7-3; j_gene: TRBJ2-1; abundance: NA; d_gene: TRBD2; CDR3nt: TGTGCCAGCAGCACGTCTAGCGGGGCCTACAATGAGCAGTTCTTC; CDR3aa: CASSTSSGAYNEQFF
v_gene: TRBV28; j_gene: TRBJ2-3; abundance: NA; d_gene: NA; CDR3nt: TGTGCCAGCAGACTTTTTACCGGGACTGGGGGAGATACGCAGTATTTT; CDR3aa: CASRLFTGTGGDTQYF
v_gene: TRBV5-1; j_gene: TRBJ1-4; abundance: few; d_gene: NA; CDR3nt: TGCGCCAGCAGCTCCATGGGGGCGACGACTAATGAAAAACTGTTTTTT; CDR3aa: CASSSMGATTNEKLFF
v_gene: TRBV7-9; j_gene: TRBJ2-1; abundance: few; d_gene: NA; CDR3nt: TGTGCCAGCAGCCCCGAGCGGAACAATGAGCAGTTCTTC; CDR3aa: CASSPERNNEQFF
v_gene: TRBV20-1; j_gene: TRBJ2-1; abundance: NA; d_gene: NA; CDR3nt: TGCAGTGCTCCCGCCCGGGGCAATGAGCAGTTCTTC; CDR3aa: CSAPARGNEQFF
v_gene: TRBV2; j_gene: TRBJ2-7; abundance: NA; d_gene: NA; CDR3nt: TGTGCCAGCCTATGGGAACTAGCATACGAGCAGTACTTC; CDR3aa: CASLWELAYEQYF
v_gene: TRBV5-1; j_gene: TRBJ1-3; abundance: few; d_gene: NA; CDR3nt: TGCGCCAGCAGCTTGCGGGCGGGTGGAAACACCATATATTTT; CDR3aa: CASSLRAGGNTIYF
v_gene: TRBV27; j_gene: TRBJ2-7; abundance: few; d_gene: TRBD2; CDR3nt: TGTGCCAGCAGTTCCTCGTTAGCGGCAGCGGGGGGGCTCCACGAGCAGTACTTC; CDR3aa: CASSSSLAAAGGLHEQYF
v_gene: TRBV4-1; j_gene: TRBJ2-5; abundance: NA; d_gene: NA; CDR3nt: TGCGCCAGCAGCCAAGAAGACACGGGGGATCGGAATCATTACTTC; CDR3aa: CASSQEDTGDRNHYF
v_gene: TRBV2; j_gene: TRBJ2-3; abundance: NA; d_gene: NA; CDR3nt: TGTGCCAGCAGTGAAGCGTTGCAGACCATTGGGACAGATACGCAGTATTTT; CDR3aa: CASSEALQTIGTDTQYF
v_gene: TRBV12-3/TRBV12-4; j_gene: TRBJ2-7; abundance: few; d_gene: NA; CDR3nt: TGTGCTAGCAGCTGGGAGACCGTCTACGAGCAGTACTTC; CDR3aa: CASSWETVYEQYF
v_gene: TRBV5-5; j_gene: TRBJ2-7; abundance: NA; d_gene: NA; CDR3nt: TGTGCCAGCAACTTCTCCCGGGGCGAGCAGTACTTC; CDR3aa: CASNFSRGEQYF
v_gene: TRBV7-2; j_gene: TRBJ1-5; abundance: few; d_gene: NA; CDR3nt: TGTGCCAGCAGCTTGCGACAGGCCCAGCCCCAGCATTTT; CDR3aa: CASSLRQAQPQHF
v_gene: TRBV15; j_gene: TRBJ2-3; abundance: NA; d_gene: TRBD1; CDR3nt: TGTGCCACCAGCAAACCACAGGGGGCTTACACAGATACGCAGTATTTT; CDR3aa: CATSKPQGAYTDTQYF
v_gene: TRBV28; j_gene: TRBJ1-4; abundance: NA; d_gene: NA; CDR3nt: TGTGCCGGCAGCCAGGCTAATGAAAAACTGTTTTTT; CDR3aa: CAGSQANEKLFF